This T cell receptor beta chain was sequenced in a study of T cells in Graves' hyperthyroidism and ophthalmopathy. This CDR3 is 13 amino acids long. Germline V gene data show CDR1 as MNHNS and CDR2 as SASEGT. V gave up 4 bases and J gave up 4 bases; unmatched junction bases: 1. It was RNA transcripts that yielded the amplified TCR beta CDR3 regions. HTBI primers were used for first-round RT-PCR of the TCR CDR3. Using its own MiXCR run on the multiplex PCR reads, TCRdb lists one record per CDR3 protein. This sample has under 300,000 distinct CDR3 sequences, with 25% to 30% found just once. The patients, who ranged from 18 to 65 in age, presented with newly diagnosed hyperthyroidism lasting under 2 months. A sample of blood taken at first hyperthyroidism diagnosis preceded any ophthalmopathy symptoms. The PBMCs were sourced from fresh peripheral blood (less than 11 ml). This clonotype was detected ten times or more.

The sequencing sample was made of blood. This receptor was obtained from a man aged 40-55 years with Graves' hyperthyroidism that later progressed to Graves' ophthalmopathy. The chain recombines TRBV6-1 with TRBJ1-1; 9 bases match TRBD1. The CDR3 DNA reads as TGTGCCAGCAGTGTGACAGGGGGCACTGAAGCTTTCTTT. As protein: CASSVTGGTEAFF.